Listed below are T cell receptor beta chains from one sample, sequenced in a study of shared clonotypes between healthy human individuals. Sequencing was performed with immunoSEQ multiplex PCR; in TCRdb, only in-frame clones are kept and a portion is missing. The data hold roughly 640,000 clones, with less than 85% observed a single time. The sequencing sample was made of memory CD4+ T cells sorted from blood. These receptor sequences come from a woman aged 25-40 years in good health. Both conserved end residues are part of each CDR3. A D gene is named only where the DNA matches it firmly. Not all rows give a size; the values are once, few, many and, for expanded clones, a class.

size,J,D,V,DNA,CDR3
-,TRBJ1-4,-,TRBV28,TGTGCCAGCAGGACCGGGGCAAAAAAACTGTTTTTT,CASRTGAKKLFF
-,TRBJ2-1,TRBD2,TRBV5-1,TGCGCCAGCAGCTCCTCGGGACTAGCGGGCGCAAAGATGGCCTACAATGAGCAGTTCTTC,CASSSSGLAGAKMAYNEQFF
once,TRBJ2-5,TRBD1,TRBV5-4,TGTGCCAGCAGCTTGGGAATAGGGACAGGGGCAAAAGAGACCCAGTACTTC,CASSLGIGTGAKETQYF
-,TRBJ2-7,-,TRBV25-1,TGTGCCAGTGGGGATTCCTACGAGCAGTACTTC,CASGDSYEQYF
-,TRBJ2-7,-,TRBV11-2,TGTGCCAGCAGCTCATTAGCGAAAAACTCCTACGAGCAGTACTTC,CASSSLAKNSYEQYF
-,TRBJ2-5,TRBD2,TRBV28,TGTGCCAGCAGTTTACGGCGGGGACTAGCGGGAGGGCTAGGCGGGCAGTACTTC,CASSLRRGLAGGLGGQYF
-,TRBJ1-5,-,TRBV6-1,TGTGCCAGCAGTGTCGACAGATTTAATCAGCCCCAGCATTTT,CASSVDRFNQPQHF
many,TRBJ2-5,TRBD1,TRBV5-1,TGCGCCAGCAGCTACGGACAGGGAGAGACCCAGTACTTC,CASSYGQGETQYF
-,TRBJ1-2,TRBD1,TRBV7-9,TGTGCCAGCAGCCGTGCGACAGGGTCCAACTATGGCTACACCTTC,CASSRATGSNYGYTF
-,TRBJ1-1,-,TRBV7-6,TGTGCCAGCAGCTTAGAAGCAGAAATGAACACTGAAGCTTTCTTT,CASSLEAEMNTEAFF
-,TRBJ1-3,-,TRBV29-1,TGCAGCGCCACCCCACAGGGCTCTGGAAACACCGTATATTTT,CSATPQGSGNTVYF
-,TRBJ2-1,-,TRBV4-1,TGCGCCAGCAGCCAAGAAAGCGGCAATGAGCAGTTCTTC,CASSQESGNEQFF
-,TRBJ2-2,-,TRBV5-4,TGTGCCAGCAGCCCCCCCGCAGGGCTCCGAGGGGTGAACACCGGGGAGCTGTTTTTT,CASSPPAGLRGVNTGELFF
-,TRBJ1-4,-,TRBV28,TGTGCCAGCCAGGCAGACCTTAATGAAAAACTGTTTTTT,CASQADLNEKLFF